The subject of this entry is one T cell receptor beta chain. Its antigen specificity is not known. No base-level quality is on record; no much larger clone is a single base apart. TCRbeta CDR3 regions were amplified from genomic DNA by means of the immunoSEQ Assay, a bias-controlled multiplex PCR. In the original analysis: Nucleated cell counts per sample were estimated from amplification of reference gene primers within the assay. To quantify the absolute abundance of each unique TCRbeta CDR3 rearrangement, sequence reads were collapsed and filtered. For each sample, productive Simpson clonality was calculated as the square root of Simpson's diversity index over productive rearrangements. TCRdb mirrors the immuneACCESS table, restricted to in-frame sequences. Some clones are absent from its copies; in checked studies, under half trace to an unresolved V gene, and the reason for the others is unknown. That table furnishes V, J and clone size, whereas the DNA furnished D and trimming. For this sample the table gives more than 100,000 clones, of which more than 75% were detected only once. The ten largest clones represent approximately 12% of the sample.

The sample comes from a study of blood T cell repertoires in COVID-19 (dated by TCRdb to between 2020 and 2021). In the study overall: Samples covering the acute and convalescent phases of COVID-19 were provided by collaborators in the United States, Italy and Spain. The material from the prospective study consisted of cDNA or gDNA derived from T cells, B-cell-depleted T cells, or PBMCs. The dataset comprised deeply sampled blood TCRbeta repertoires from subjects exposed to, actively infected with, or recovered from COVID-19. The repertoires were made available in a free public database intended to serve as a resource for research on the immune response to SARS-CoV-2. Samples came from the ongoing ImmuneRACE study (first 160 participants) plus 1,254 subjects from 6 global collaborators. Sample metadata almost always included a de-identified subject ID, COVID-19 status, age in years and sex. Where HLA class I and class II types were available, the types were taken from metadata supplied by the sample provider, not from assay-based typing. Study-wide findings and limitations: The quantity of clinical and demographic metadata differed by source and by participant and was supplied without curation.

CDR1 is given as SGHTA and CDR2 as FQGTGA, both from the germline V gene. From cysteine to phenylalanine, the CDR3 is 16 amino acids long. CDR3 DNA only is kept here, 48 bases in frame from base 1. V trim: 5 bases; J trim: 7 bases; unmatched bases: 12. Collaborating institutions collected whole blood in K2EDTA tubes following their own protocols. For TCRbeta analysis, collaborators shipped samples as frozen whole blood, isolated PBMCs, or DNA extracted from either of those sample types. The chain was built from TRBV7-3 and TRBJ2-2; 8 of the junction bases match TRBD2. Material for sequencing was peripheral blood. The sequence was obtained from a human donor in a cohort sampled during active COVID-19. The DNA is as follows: TGTGCCAGCAGCCGAAGTGCTAGCGGGTTAGGCGGGGAGCTGTTTTTT. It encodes CASSRSASGLGGELFF.